Listed here are 6 T cell receptor beta chains from one sample, sequenced in a study of T cell responses to AZD1222 COVID-19 vaccine (dated by TCRdb to 2020 to 2023). Preparation of the library involved the immunoSEQ multiplex PCR assay. TCRdb took this table from immuneACCESS and kept in-frame rearrangements with V and J called. Such tables lack part of the clones; where checked against another copy, unresolved V genes explain under half of the gap, and the rest is unexplained. Recorded for this sample are approximately 170,000 clones; 85% to 90% of them occurred a single time. The top ten clones comprise around 6.9% of the sample. According to the study, the label for this sample's time point signals: baseline before first vaccination. Sequenced material: peripheral blood, taken on day 0 of AZD1222 vaccination. The receptor set was obtained from an adult in good health.

The chain joins TRBV20-1 to TRBJ1-1; D remains unclear. Germline V gene lookup returns CDR1 DFQATT and CDR2 SNEGSKA (reference sequence). CDR3 size: 13 residues. V was pared by 3 bases and J by 4 bases, with 12 bases between. This CDR3 reads CSASLSVTTEAFF. DNA of the CDR3: TGCAGTGCTAGTTTGTCGGTTACCACTGAAGCTTTCTTT.

The chain has TRBV7-9 and TRBJ2-7; 8 bases are a match to TRBD1. Germline V gene sequence: CDR1 SEHNR, CDR2 FQNEAQ (reference sequence). With V trimmed by 0 bases and J by 2 bases, 6 bases remained unmatched. CDR3 length equals 16 residues. CDR3 protein: CASSLAPGQGPYEQYF. CDR3 bases: TGTGCCAGCAGCTTAGCCCCAGGACAGGGACCCTACGAGCAGTACTTC.

This chain joins TRBV10-1 and TRBJ2-3; possibly TRBD1 for D (5 bases). Trimming removed 10 bases from V and 2 bases from J, with 16 bases in between. The CDR3 runs to 14 residues. CDR1 and CDR2 (germline): WNHNN, SYGVQD (reference sequence). The CDR3 is CATWGQGFTDTQYF. The CDR3 nucleotides are TGCGCCACCTGGGGCCAAGGATTCACAGATACGCAGTATTTT.

The gene calls are TRBV10-1 and TRBJ2-1; 8 nucleotides agree with TRBD1. The J segment lost 7 bases and the V segment lost 3 bases, leaving 11 bases of the junction unmatched. The CDR3 has 16 residues. Germline V lookup: CDR1 WNHNN, CDR2 SYGVQD (reference sequence). The CDR3 loop is CASSEVGTGYRNEQFF. The CDR3 region has the DNA TGCGCCAGCAGTGAAGTGGGGACAGGTTACCGGAATGAGCAGTTCTTC.

This chain links TRBV11-2 with TRBJ1-3; D is uncertain. The germline V and J ends were trimmed by 5 bases and 4 bases, with 9 bases remaining between them. Germline loops: CDR1 SGHAT, CDR2 FQNNGV. The CDR3 is 13 amino acids. In DNA, the CDR3 is TGTGCCAGCAGCCCTGGTCCCGGAAACACCATATATTTT. Its protein product is CASSPGPGNTIYF.

This rearrangement joins TRBV4-2 to TRBJ2-1; 8 positions agree with TRBD2. Losses at the gene ends were 0 bases for V and 4 bases for J; bases not matched to a gene: 8. Germline CDR1 LGHNA, CDR2 YNFKEQ. The CDR3 length is 17 residues. CDR3 sequence: CASSQEPSSGEYNEQFF. DNA for the CDR3: TGTGCCAGCAGCCAAGAGCCGAGTAGCGGGGAGTACAATGAGCAGTTCTTC.